The next 22 T cell receptor beta chains were all read from a single sample in a study of T cell repertoires in cytomegalovirus infection. Each CDR3 protein is one row after TCRdb ran MiXCR on the reads. Counted here are hundreds of thousands of distinct CDR3 sequences, roughly 6.5% occurring once; the ten biggest clones make up 5.5% to 6.5%. The specimen was PBMCs. The receptor source for this set is a human donor in good health (CMV status not recorded). Some clones in this sample may be carry-over from other donors' samples.

This clonotype was found many times. As DNA, the CDR3 is TGTGCCAGCAGCGGGAGGACTAGCGGGGGAGCCCGGGGAGAGACCCAGTACTTC. It is translated as CASSGRTSGGARGETQYF. V is TRBV7-6 and J is TRBJ2-5; 13 nucleotides match TRBD2. The germline gives CDR1 SGHVS, CDR2 FNYEAQ. Germline trimming cut 5 bases from V and 4 bases from J; bases unmatched to any gene: 13. The length of the CDR3 is 18 residues. Supplemented by reference TRBV7-6 and TRBJ2-5, the full variable domain reads GAGVSQSPRYKVTKRGQDVALRCDPISGHVSLYWYRQALGQGPEFLTYFNYEAQQDKSGLPNDRFSAERPEGSISTLTIQRTEQRDSAMYRCASSGRTSGGARGETQYFGPGTRLLVL.

This clonotype was detected ten times or more. The chain joins TRBV7-2 to TRBJ2-2, with D possibly matching TRBD2 (5 bases). Germline CDR1 SGHTA, CDR2 FQGNSA. The CDR3 extends over 16 amino acids. The V gene lost 2 bases and the J gene lost 6 bases, with 16 bases spanning the gap. In DNA form, the CDR3 reads TGTGCCAGCAGCTTATCCACCGGGGTGGGTGCCGGGGAGCTGTTTTTT. Translated, it gives CASSLSTGVGAGELFF.

This clonotype was found many times. The gene calls are TRBV7-2 and TRBJ1-2, with D hard to call. Trimming pared 3 bases from V and 8 bases from J, leaving 7 bases between. The CDR3 runs 11 residues. The germline V gene encodes CDR1 SGHTA and CDR2 FQGNSA. The CDR3 is CASSFGRGYTF. CDR3 nucleotides: TGTGCCAGCAGCTTTGGCAGGGGCTACACCTTC.

This clonotype was recorded many times. The genes are TRBV19 and TRBJ1-4; D remains ambiguous. The CDR3 is 14 amino acids. Germline V CDR1 and CDR2: LNHDA, SQIVND (reference sequence). V was pared by 8 bases and J by 5 bases, with 15 bases between. The CDR3, as DNA: TGTGCCAGTGCCGACCGGGGTCTAAATGAAAAACTGTTTTTT. It codes for CASADRGLNEKLFF.

Ten or more counts support this clonotype. V and J are TRBV7-2 and TRBJ1-1; D call uncertain. The CDR3 runs to 13 residues. With 5 bases removed from V and 3 bases from J, the gap between germline ends came to 10 bases. Germline CDR1 reads SGHTA; CDR2 reads FQGNSA. The CDR3 loop reads CASSTRSHTEAFF. CDR3 sequence (DNA): TGTGCCAGCAGCACTCGGTCTCACACTGAAGCTTTCTTT.

This clonotype has at least ten counts. In DNA form, the CDR3 reads TGTGCCAGCAGCTTAGTCGGACTCATCGGGGGCACTGAAGCTTTCTTT. Protein product: CASSLVGLIGGTEAFF. The chain recombines TRBV7-6 with TRBJ1-1, with D possibly being TRBD1 (5 bases). The CDR3 has 16 amino acids. Deletions cut 1 base from V and 4 bases from J, with 16 bases between. The germline gives CDR1 SGHVS, CDR2 FNYEAQ.

This clonotype was seen ten or more times. V usage is TRBV12-3 or TRBV12-4 and J usage is TRBJ2-1; D is unresolved. V lost 6 bases, J lost 2 bases, and 17 bases lay in between. The length of the CDR3 is 16 residues. CDR3 DNA: TGTGCCAGCAGCCCTCCAAACCCAGGTCCCTACAATGAGCAGTTCTTC. Translating it yields CASSPPNPGPYNEQFF.

This clonotype was found many times. The V call is TRBV6-5, the J call TRBJ2-5; 8 bases match TRBD1. Trimming at V came to 5 bases and at J to 2 bases, leaving 7 bases not matched to a gene. CDR1 is MNHEY, CDR2 SVGAGI, per germline. The CDR3 runs 15 residues. CDR3 sequence (DNA): TGTGCCAGCAGTCTCCGGGACAGGACACAAGAGACCCAGTACTTC. This gives the protein CASSLRDRTQETQYF.

This clonotype was seen at least ten times. The genes are TRBV7-2 and TRBJ1-1; perhaps TRBD1 as D (5 bases). Trimming pared 4 bases from V and 5 bases from J, leaving 17 bases between. This CDR3 comprises 15 residues. In germline, CDR1 is SGHTA, CDR2 FQGNSA. In nucleotides, the CDR3 is TGTGCCAGCAGCTCTCGGGCCCCAGGGAGGACTGAAGCTTTCTTT. Its protein product is CASSSRAPGRTEAFF.

This clonotype was recorded many times. The chain employs TRBV5-1 and TRBJ2-5; D is ambiguous. The CDR3 is 15 amino acids. The germline CDR1 and CDR2 sequences are SGHRS and YFSETQ. V gave up 0 bases and J gave up 3 bases, with 12 bases separating them. This chain's CDR3 is CASSLARLQKETQYF. The CDR3 DNA follows: TGCGCCAGCAGCTTGGCGAGACTCCAAAAAGAGACCCAGTACTTC. The full variable domain, in which reference TRBV5-1 and TRBJ2-5 provide the parts outside the CDR3, is KAGVTQTPRYLIKTRGQQVTLSCSPISGHRSVSWYQQTPGQGLQFLFEYFSETQRNKGNFPGRFSGRQFSNSRSEMNVSTLELGDSALYLCASSLARLQKETQYFGPGTRLLVL.

This clonotype was counted many times. The chain links TRBV19 to TRBJ1-5; 7 bases map to TRBD1. This CDR3 is 16 amino acids long. With V trimmed by 3 bases and J by 6 bases, 11 bases remained unmatched. Germline V gives CDR1 LNHDA, CDR2 SQIVND (reference sequence). Here the CDR3 DNA reads TGTGCCAGTAGTATTTGGTCTGGACAGGCATCTCAGCCCCAGCATTTT. Amino acid sequence: CASSIWSGQASQPQHF.

In its sample, this clonotype was seen a few times. This sequence joins TRBV30 and TRBJ1-2; D uncertain. Trimming removed 0 bases from V and 8 bases from J, with 10 bases in between. The CDR3 runs to 12 residues. Germline V gene data show CDR1 as GTSNPN and CDR2 as SVGIG (reference sequence). CDR3 region: CAWSVRREGYTF. CDR3 coding DNA: TGTGCCTGGAGTGTACGGAGGGAGGGCTACACCTTC.

This clonotype was counted ten times or more. This rearrangement joins TRBV20-1 to TRBJ2-7, with D possibly being TRBD1 or TRBD2 (5 bases each). The V gene lost 0 bases and the J gene lost 4 bases, with 13 bases spanning the gap. Germline loops: CDR1 DFQATT, CDR2 SNEGSKA (reference sequence). The CDR3 runs 14 residues. The CDR3 DNA reads TGCAGTGCTAGAGATCGGGAAGGGGCTTACGAGCAGTACTTC. It translates to CSARDREGAYEQYF.

In this sample, this clonotype turned up many times. The gene calls are TRBV7-9 and TRBJ1-2; weak D call: TRBD1 (6 bases). This CDR3 comprises 15 residues. V lost 5 bases and J lost 3, with 16 bases in between. Per germline, CDR1 SEHNR and CDR2 FQNEAQ (reference sequence). The CDR3 DNA follows: TGTGCCAGCAGCCCAGCTAGGGGGGTCGACTATGGCTACACCTTC. This translates into CASSPARGVDYGYTF.

This clonotype appeared many times. The J gene is TRBJ1-1, the V gene TRBV7-7; 7 nucleotides line up with TRBD1. The germline V gene encodes CDR1 SSHAT and CDR2 FNYEAQ (reference sequence). V lost 5 bases and J lost 4; bases outside the gene matches: 10. The CDR3 covers 15 residues. CDR3 amino acids: CASSPDRDGGTEAFF. The DNA of the CDR3 is TGTGCCAGCAGCCCTGACAGGGATGGGGGCACTGAAGCTTTCTTT. The whole variable domain, filled in from reference TRBV7-7 and TRBJ1-1, reads GAGVSQSPRYKVTKRGQDVTLRCDPISSHATLYWYQQALGQGPEFLTYFNYEAQPDKSGLPSDRFSAERPEGSISTLTIQRTEQRDSAMYRCASSPDRDGGTEAFFGQGTRLTVV.

As to this clonotype: A single base separates this from a much larger clone, so it may be a read error. The chain couples TRBV6-2 or TRBV6-3 to TRBJ2-3; the D is unclear. The CDR3 contains 15 residues. Germline lookup yields CDR1 MNHEY and CDR2 SVGEGT. CDR3 DNA: TGTGCCTGCAGTTACCCGACCGATACCACAGATACGCAGTATTTT. The encoded protein is CACSYPTDTTDTQYF.

V gene TRBV20-1 combines with J gene TRBJ2-7, with D possibly being TRBD1 or TRBD2 (5 bases each). The V end lost 6 bases, the J end lost 0 bases, and 15 bases lay between the germline ends. Germline V gene sequence: CDR1 DFQATT, CDR2 SNEGSKA (reference sequence). The CDR3 contains 14 residues. The CDR3 spells CSALPGPISYEQYF. For the CDR3, the DNA is TGCAGTGCGCTTCCGGGACCGATCTCCTACGAGCAGTACTTC.

This clonotype occurred many times. The V call is TRBV2, the J call TRBJ1-1, with D possibly matching TRBD1 (5 bases). There are 14 residues in the CDR3. V lost 7 bases and J 3 bases, leaving 15 bases between the germline ends. Germline V gives CDR1 SNHLY, CDR2 FYNNEI. The CDR3 here is CASNAEGVHTEAFF. The CDR3 nucleotides are TGTGCCAGCAATGCGGAAGGGGTGCACACTGAAGCTTTCTTT.

The V and J genes are TRBV4-3 and TRBJ1-4; TRBD1 agrees at 10 bases. Germline V lookup: CDR1 LGHNA, CDR2 YSLEER. This CDR3 contains 15 residues. The J segment lost 7 bases and the V segment lost 0 bases, leaving 2 bases of the junction unmatched. This chain's CDR3 is CASSQEGTGVEKLFF. CDR3 bases: TGCGCCAGCAGCCAAGAAGGGACAGGGGTTGAAAAACTGTTTTTT.

The chain employs TRBV20-1 and TRBJ2-3, with D perhaps TRBD2 (5 bases). V dropped 3 bases and J dropped 0 bases, with 13 bases sitting between them. The length of the CDR3 is 15 residues. Germline CDR1 reads DFQATT; CDR2 reads SNEGSKA (reference sequence). In DNA form, the CDR3 reads TGCAGTGCTAGCGGGGAAACCACTAGCACAGATACGCAGTATTTT. Translated, it gives CSASGETTSTDTQYF.

At least ten counts were recorded for this clonotype. The CDR3 nucleotides are TGTGCCAGCAGTTACGGGTGGCGGAACACTGAAGCTTTCTTT. This gives the protein CASSYGWRNTEAFF. V is TRBV6-2 or TRBV6-3 and J is TRBJ1-1; D remains unclear. The CDR3 consists of 14 residues. Germline V gives CDR1 MNHEY, CDR2 SVGEGT. V lost 2 bases and J 1 base, leaving 8 bases between the germline ends.

A few counts support this clonotype. This chain connects TRBV5-4 to TRBJ2-2; D may be TRBD1 (6 bases). The CDR3 runs 20 residues. V lost 0 bases and J lost 0, with 21 bases in between. Germline CDR1 reads SGHNT; CDR2 reads YYREEE (reference sequence). CDR3 in amino acids: CASSLGVPQGPSSNTGELFF. CDR3 DNA: TGTGCCAGCAGCTTGGGGGTTCCACAGGGCCCCAGCTCGAACACCGGGGAGCTGTTTTTT. Full variable domain (rest looked up from reference TRBV5-4 and TRBJ2-2): ETGVTQSPTHLIKTRGQQVTLRCSSQSGHNTVSWYQQALGQGPQFIFQYYREEENGRGNFPPRFSGLQFPNYSSELNVNALELDDSALYLCASSLGVPQGPSSNTGELFFGEGSRLTVL.